Listed below are T cell receptor beta chains from one sample, sequenced in a study of T cells after yellow fever vaccination. TCRdb analysed the 5' RACE reads with MiXCR anew, one entry per CDR3 protein. Of around 320,000 distinct CDR3 sequences listed, 7.5% to 9% were seen once; the top ten hold about 3%. This sample comprised CD4+ T cells sorted from PBMCs, obtained 5 days after the yellow fever booster vaccination. Every receptor here comes from a man between 18 and 35 years old who received the YFV17D yellow fever vaccine. Each CDR3 is given with its conserved first and last residue. D genes are given only for firm matches. Clone size is stated in some rows and not others, as once, few, many or a class when expanded.

clone size	D gene	V gene	J gene	CDR3 DNA	CDR3 protein
many	-	TRBV6-6	TRBJ2-5	TGTGCCAGCAGTTACACTGGTAGGGAGGAGACCCAGTACTTC	CASSYTGREETQYF
-	TRBD1	TRBV7-2	TRBJ1-1	TGTGCCAGCAGCTCCACAGGGGCCACAATGAACACTGAAGCTTTCTTT	CASSSTGATMNTEAFF
-	TRBD2	TRBV5-1	TRBJ2-1	TGCGCCAGCAGCCGTGCGGGGGGTGAGCAGTTCTTC	CASSRAGGEQFF
-	-	TRBV4-2	TRBJ2-1	TGTGCCAGCAGCCAAGGGGGAGTGAATGAGCAGTTCTTC	CASSQGGVNEQFF
-	TRBD1	TRBV10-3	TRBJ2-3	TGTGCCATCGGCGACAGGGGCCCCACAGATACGCAGTATTTT	CAIGDRGPTDTQYF
-	TRBD1	TRBV6-1	TRBJ1-4	TGTGCCAGCAGTGTGGGGACAGTTGAAAAACTGTTTTTT	CASSVGTVEKLFF
-	-	TRBV7-2	TRBJ1-6	TGTGCCAGCAGCTTACGCAGGGGTAATAATTCACCCCTCCACTTT	CASSLRRGNNSPLHF
-	TRBD1	TRBV19	TRBJ1-5	TGTGCCAGTACCCCGTTAACAGGGGGGCATCAGCCCCAGCATTTT	CASTPLTGGHQPQHF
once	TRBD1	TRBV20-1	TRBJ1-6	TGCAGCTCGGGACAGCTTAATTCAACCCTCCACTTT	CSSGQLNSTLHF
many	-	TRBV12-3/TRBV12-4	TRBJ2-7	TGTGCCAGCAGTTTGGGGCAGGACTTATACGAGCAGTACTTC	CASSLGQDLYEQYF
-	TRBD2	TRBV4-1	TRBJ2-5	TGCGCCAGCAGCCGCGAGAAGCGGGGGATAGAGACCCAGTACTTC	CASSREKRGIETQYF
few	-	TRBV19	TRBJ1-4	TGTGCCAGTAGTATGCCCTCCGCCCGAGAGGCAACTAATGAAAAACTGTTTTTT	CASSMPSAREATNEKLFF
-	TRBD1	TRBV5-1	TRBJ2-3	TGCGCCAGCAGCTTGGCCGGGACAGGGGGCGGTACGCAGTATTTT	CASSLAGTGGGTQYF
few	-	TRBV6-1	TRBJ1-1	TGTGCCAGCAGCTCCCTGAGGGGTTTAGAAGCTTTCTTT	CASSSLRGLEAFF
few	TRBD1	TRBV12-3/TRBV12-4	TRBJ1-5	TGTGCCAGCAGCCAGACAGGGGGCGGCCAGCCCCAGCATTTT	CASSQTGGGQPQHF
many	-	TRBV9	TRBJ2-5	TGTGCCAGCAGCGTATGGGAGGGGGGTTCCCAAGAGACCCAGTACTTC	CASSVWEGGSQETQYF
-	-	TRBV20-1	TRBJ1-1	TGCAGTGCTAGAAGGGGAGTCACTGAAGCTTTCTTT	CSARRGVTEAFF
many	TRBD2	TRBV4-1	TRBJ2-2	TGCGCCAGCAGCCAAGAAGGACTAGCGGCGAACACCGGGGAGCTGTTTTTT	CASSQEGLAANTGELFF
many	TRBD1	TRBV9	TRBJ2-2	TGTGCCAGCAGCGCAGACAGGGGGCACACCGGGGAGCTGTTTTTT	CASSADRGHTGELFF
-	TRBD1	TRBV5-1	TRBJ1-1	TGCGCCAGCAGGGCGGGACAGGGGGCGGATGGAACTGAAGCTTTCTTT	CASRAGQGADGTEAFF
-	-	TRBV20-1	TRBJ1-1	TGCAGTGCTGGAACATACAGGGAGGCCACTGAAGCTTTCTTT	CSAGTYREATEAFF
few	-	TRBV20-1	TRBJ1-1	TGCAGTCCCAGGACTGGGAACACTGAAGCTTTCTTT	CSPRTGNTEAFF
-	-	TRBV7-2	TRBJ2-3	TGTGCCAGCAGCTTAATAGCGGTAGGCACAGATACGCAGTATTTT	CASSLIAVGTDTQYF
many	-	TRBV3-1	TRBJ1-2	TGTGCCAGCAGCCGGATTAACTATGGCTACACCTTC	CASSRINYGYTF
few	-	TRBV6-2/TRBV6-3	TRBJ2-3	TGTGCCAGCAGTCGACTAGAAAATACGCAGTATTTT	CASSRLENTQYF
many	-	TRBV6-1	TRBJ1-5	TGTGCCAGCAGCCCGGACAGCTTCAATCAGCCCCAGCATTTT	CASSPDSFNQPQHF
many	-	TRBV5-4	TRBJ2-1	TGTGCCAGCAGCTTGGGAAAATGGGTGCGAATACAGAATGAGCAGTTCTTC	CASSLGKWVRIQNEQFF
few	-	TRBV18	TRBJ2-4	TGTGCCAGCTCACCGATGGCCGGGGCCAAAAACATTCAGTACTTC	CASSPMAGAKNIQYF
many	-	TRBV12-3/TRBV12-4	TRBJ2-1	TGTGCCAGCAGTTTACGGGACTTGTACAATGAGCAGTTCTTC	CASSLRDLYNEQFF
many	-	TRBV3-1	TRBJ2-7	TGTGCCAGCAGCCAGGCGGGGAGCTCCTACGAGCAGTACTTC	CASSQAGSSYEQYF
few	-	TRBV4-1	TRBJ1-5	TGCGCCAGCAGCCAAGAATTTCGGGGGAATCAGCCCCAGCATTTT	CASSQEFRGNQPQHF
few	TRBD1	TRBV5-1	TRBJ2-5	TGCGCCAGCAGCTTGACAGGGGGTGTCCAAGAGACCCAGTACTTC	CASSLTGGVQETQYF
many	-	TRBV3-1	TRBJ1-5	TGTGCCAGCAGCCAACAAGGCCAGCCCCAGCATTTT	CASSQQGQPQHF
few	-	TRBV2	TRBJ1-2	TGTGCCAGCAGGGGGTCCCCGGGGAACTATGGCTACACCTTC	CASRGSPGNYGYTF
-	TRBD2	TRBV20-1	TRBJ2-7	TGCAGTGCTAGGGTCGGGGGGGGCTACGAGCAGTACTTC	CSARVGGGYEQYF
few	TRBD1	TRBV5-1	TRBJ2-5	TGCGCCAGCAGAGACAGGGGGCGTGAGACCCAGTACTTC	CASRDRGRETQYF
few	-	TRBV20-1	TRBJ2-3	TGCAGTGCTCCAAACGCAGATACGCAGTATTTT	CSAPNADTQYF
few	-	TRBV11-2	TRBJ2-2	TGTGCCAGCAGCTTAACAACACTGAACACCGGGGAGCTGTTTTTT	CASSLTTLNTGELFF
-	-	TRBV18	TRBJ2-7	TGTGCCAGCTCACCAAGCGCAGGGGCCCTGACCTACGAGCAGTACTTC	CASSPSAGALTYEQYF
-	TRBD1	TRBV24-1	TRBJ2-3	TGTGCCACCAGTGACCGAGGACAGGGGAGCGCAGATACGCAGTATTTT	CATSDRGQGSADTQYF
many	TRBD1	TRBV28	TRBJ1-5	TGTGCCAGCAGGATATTCCGGGACAGCTCTAATCAGCCCCAGCATTTT	CASRIFRDSSNQPQHF
many	-	TRBV20-1	TRBJ2-5	TGCAGTGGGCTAGCGTATGAGACCCAGTACTTC	CSGLAYETQYF
-	-	TRBV19	TRBJ2-3	TGTGCCAGTAGTCCGACAACAGGCGATACGCAGTATTTT	CASSPTTGDTQYF
-	-	TRBV20-1	TRBJ1-3	TGCAGTGCTAGAATTCCACAGGGAATTGGAAACACCATATATTTT	CSARIPQGIGNTIYF
few	TRBD1	TRBV4-1	TRBJ2-1	TGCGCCAGCAGGCAATACCGGGACAGAAACAATGAGCAGTTCTTC	CASRQYRDRNNEQFF
-	-	TRBV6-2/TRBV6-3	TRBJ1-1	TGTGCCAGCAGTTATCTTGCCAGAGCCACCTTCGAAGCTTTCTTT	CASSYLARATFEAFF
many	TRBD1	TRBV4-3	TRBJ1-4	TGCGCCAGCAGCCAGTGGACAGGAGGAAATGAAAAACTGTTTTTT	CASSQWTGGNEKLFF
few	TRBD2	TRBV20-1	TRBJ2-5	TGCAGTGCTAGCGCGGGAGGTCAAGAGACCCAGTACTTC	CSASAGGQETQYF
few	TRBD1	TRBV3-1	TRBJ1-1	TGTGCCAGCAGCCAATGGGACAGTTATCGGGCTTTCTTT	CASSQWDSYRAFF
few	-	TRBV29-1	TRBJ1-2	TGCAGCGTTGCCACTCGCGCCCCTAGCTATGGCTACACCTTC	CSVATRAPSYGYTF
few	TRBD1	TRBV6-2/TRBV6-3	TRBJ2-7	TGTGCCAGCAGGCCCACTGACAGGGGGAAACACGAGCAGTACTTC	CASRPTDRGKHEQYF
-	TRBD1	TRBV18	TRBJ1-5	TGTGACAGCTCACCGGGACAGAACAATCAGCCCCAGCATTTT	CDSSPGQNNQPQHF
few	TRBD2	TRBV20-1	TRBJ2-1	TGCAGTGCTAGAGATCTAGCGGGGGGGTACAATGAGCAGTTCTTC	CSARDLAGGYNEQFF
few	-	TRBV6-1	TRBJ1-5	TGTGCCAGCAGTGAAAGGGACAGCAATCAGCCCCAGCATTTT	CASSERDSNQPQHF
-	-	TRBV5-1	TRBJ2-1	TGCGCCAGCAGCTTGGTCCCCCCGGTCGATGAGCAGTTCTTC	CASSLVPPVDEQFF